This T cell receptor beta chain stems from a study of control samples from healthy donors and cancer patients. Trimming left V 8 bases short and J 3 bases short, with 17 bases between. Germline V gene lookup returns CDR1 SNHLY and CDR2 FYNNEI. The CDR3 is 15 amino acids. By share, this clone ranks as large. The data were produced by immunoSEQ multiplex PCR, yet TCRdb's version contains in-frame clones alone and is incomplete. Of roughly 40,000 clones listed, 80% to 95% are singletons. This receptor was taken from a woman aged 45 to 65 in good health. V gene TRBV2 combines with J gene TRBJ1-5, with D possibly TRBD1 on 5 matching bases. Source material: blood. Written as DNA, the CDR3 is TGTGCCAGCGGGGGGGTTGGGAGACTCAATCAGCCCCAGCATTTT. It codes for CASGGVGRLNQPQHF. Full variable domain (outside the CDR3, taken from reference TRBV2 and TRBJ1-5): EPEVTQTPSHQVTQMGQEVILRCVPISNHLYFYWYRQILGQKVEFLVSFYNNEISEKSEIFDDQFSVERPDGSNFTLKIRSTKLEDSAMYFCASGGVGRLNQPQHFGDGTRLSIL.